The 25 T cell receptor beta chains listed next were all sequenced from one sample in a study of identifying expanded T cells in peripheral blood. Sequenced by immunoSEQ multiplex PCR; TCRdb stores in-frame clones only, minus some. The sample has approximately 92,000 clones; roughly 85% are singletons. Sequenced input: blood. All receptors come from a person aged 18 to 75 in good health.

The chain has TRBV20-1 and TRBJ2-7, with D maybe TRBD2 (5 bases). CDR1 and CDR2 from the germline V gene are DFQATT and SNEGSKA (reference sequence). V was clipped by 4 bases and J by 5 bases, with 6 bases between them. The CDR3 runs to 10 residues. In DNA form, the CDR3 reads TGCAGTGCTACTAGCAACGAGCAGTACTTC. It encodes CSATSNEQYF.

This chain connects TRBV7-2 to TRBJ1-1, with D maybe TRBD1 (5 bases). CDR1 and CDR2 (germline): SGHTA, FQGNSA. Trimming shortened V by 4 bases and J by 1 base, and 13 bases separated the two germline ends. The CDR3 sequence is 15 residues long. As DNA, the CDR3 is TGTGCCAGCAGCTCGAGGGGATTGGGGAACACTGAAGCTTTCTTT. It encodes CASSSRGLGNTEAFF.

Here the CDR3 DNA reads TGTGCCAGCAGTTACAGCTATTCCTACGAGCAGTACTTC. Protein product: CASSYSYSYEQYF. This chain connects TRBV6-5 to TRBJ2-7; unclear D gene. The CDR3 is 13 amino acids. Germline V gene sequence: CDR1 MNHEY, CDR2 SVGAGI. V shed 2 bases and J shed 1 base, with 6 bases lying between them.

In DNA, the CDR3 is TGTGCCAGCAGCACCGGGACAGGGCGCCCCGGGGCCAACGTCCTGACTTTC. Translating gives CASSTGTGRPGANVLTF. The chain combines TRBV5-4 with TRBJ2-6; 9 bases agree with TRBD1. Germline CDR1 is SGHNT and CDR2 is YYREEE (reference sequence). V was clipped by 4 bases and J by 4 bases; unmatched bases: 9. CDR3 length: 17 residues.

Ten or more counts support this clone. The rearrangement links TRBV18 to TRBJ1-6; the D is unclear. CDR1 and CDR2 (germline): KGHSH, LQKENI. This CDR3 is 15 amino acids long. Trimming took off 4 bases at V and 5 bases at J, with 12 bases between the two ends. In nucleotides, the CDR3 is TGTGCCAGCTCACGTTCGACAACTGATAATTCACCCCTCCACTTT. Its translation: CASSRSTTDNSPLHF.

The chain carries TRBV2 and TRBJ1-1; D call uncertain. This CDR3 region has 10 residues. Trimming removed 6 bases at V and 4 bases at J, with 3 bases between. Germline V gene lookup returns CDR1 SNHLY and CDR2 FYNNEI. The CDR3 protein is CASRSTEAFF. For the CDR3, the DNA is TGTGCCAGCAGGAGCACTGAAGCTTTCTTT.

The table lists this clone with a count of one. The gene calls are TRBV2 and TRBJ1-2; TRBD1 is a possible D gene (5 bases). Between the trimmed V and J ends, which lost 4 bases and 5 bases, there was a span of 8 bases. The CDR3 loop spans 12 amino acids. Per the germline V gene, CDR1 is SNHLY and CDR2 is FYNNEI. CDR3 sequence: CASSVKGYGYTF. CDR3 DNA sequence: TGTGCCAGCAGTGTTAAGGGGTATGGCTACACCTTC.

Concerning this clone itself: Other DNA sequences in this sample translate to the same CDR3. The genes are TRBV19 and TRBJ2-3; 7 bases map to TRBD1. Trimming at V came to 7 bases and at J to 1 base, leaving 14 bases not matched to a gene. Germline V gives CDR1 LNHDA, CDR2 SQIVND (reference sequence). The CDR3 is made up of 17 amino acids. The CDR3: CASIRTGNQFGTDTQYF. CDR3 DNA: TGTGCCAGTATTCGGACAGGAAACCAGTTTGGCACAGATACGCAGTATTTT.

The chain links TRBV18 to TRBJ2-4; maybe TRBD1 (6 bases). V lost 6 bases, J lost 8 bases, and 17 bases lay in between. The CDR3 contains 14 residues. CDR1 is KGHSH, CDR2 LQKENI, per germline. The CDR3 protein is CASSDNQGRHIQYF. The CDR3 coding sequence is TGTGCCAGCTCGGACAATCAGGGGCGACACATTCAGTACTTC.

V and J are TRBV14 and TRBJ1-4, with TRBD1 matching 11 bases. The J segment lost 7 bases and the V segment lost 0 bases, leaving 7 bases of the junction unmatched. CDR3 length equals 17 residues. Germline CDR1 SGHDN, CDR2 FVKESK. CDR3 bases: TGTGCCAGCAGCCAAGAGGGGACAGGGGGTGACGGTGAAAAACTGTTTTTT. Translated: CASSQEGTGGDGEKLFF.

A single count supports this clone. The V gene is TRBV5-4, the J gene TRBJ2-7; 9 bases are shared with TRBD1. Germline CDR1 and CDR2: SGHNT and YYREEE (reference sequence). The CDR3 loop spans 18 amino acids. The junction had 14 bases not matched to a gene; V was cut back by 2 bases and J by 2 bases. This CDR3 is CASSFGRPGQGRPYEQYF. CDR3 coding DNA: TGTGCCAGCAGCTTCGGTCGTCCGGGACAGGGCCGCCCCTACGAGCAGTACTTC.

The chain recombines TRBV27 with TRBJ1-1; D ambiguous. The germline CDR1 and CDR2 sequences are MNHEY and SMNVEV (reference sequence). This CDR3 is built from 13 residues. Trimming took 6 bases from V and 3 from J, leaving 11 bases between them. The CDR3 sequence: CASSNFMDTEAFF. CDR3 coding DNA: TGTGCCAGCAGCAACTTTATGGACACTGAAGCTTTCTTT.

The chain couples TRBV30 to TRBJ1-6; D ambiguous. Germline V gene sequence: CDR1 GTSNPN, CDR2 SVGIG (reference sequence). Trimming shortened V by 2 bases and J by 8 bases, and 22 bases separated the two germline ends. The CDR3 extends over 17 amino acids. CDR3 protein: CAWSRTWPGRKDSPLHF. Here the CDR3 DNA reads TGTGCCTGGAGTAGGACGTGGCCGGGCAGGAAGGATTCACCCCTCCACTTT.

V is TRBV7-9 and J is TRBJ2-1, with D maybe TRBD1 (5 bases). The CDR3 spans 13 residues. The germline V gene has CDR1 SEHNR and CDR2 FQNEAQ (reference sequence). Trimming stripped 4 bases from V and 4 bases from J, with 8 bases between. The CDR3 sequence is CASSSDSYNEQFF. In DNA, the CDR3 is TGTGCCAGCAGCTCAGACAGTTACAATGAGCAGTTCTTC.

The chain employs TRBV7-2 and TRBJ2-7; 9 bases are a match to TRBD2. The germline V gene encodes CDR1 SGHTA and CDR2 FQGNSA. CDR3 length: 13 residues. Trimming cost V 7 bases and J 4 bases; bases outside gene matches: 5. In DNA, the CDR3 is TGTGCCAGCATAATGGCGGGGGGGTACGAGCAGTACTTC. This gives the protein CASIMAGGYEQYF.

This chain joins TRBV7-9 and TRBJ2-5, with 8 positions matching TRBD1. The CDR3 totals 14 residues. In germline, CDR1 is SEHNR, CDR2 FQNEAQ (reference sequence). Trimming at V came to 8 bases and at J to 2 bases, leaving 7 bases not matched to a gene. The DNA for the CDR3 is TGTGCCAGCGGCCGAGGGACAGGACAAGAGACCCAGTACTTC. Encoded protein: CASGRGTGQETQYF.

The gene calls are TRBV2 and TRBJ2-7, with 11 bases lining up with TRBD2. V gave up 4 bases and J gave up 0 bases; unmatched junction bases: 5. Germline loops: CDR1 SNHLY, CDR2 FYNNEI. The CDR3 is 16 amino acids. This CDR3 reads CASSVASGGYSYEQYF. CDR3 in DNA: TGTGCCAGCAGTGTCGCTAGCGGGGGGTACTCCTACGAGCAGTACTTC.

This chain connects TRBV6-5 to TRBJ1-3; no clear D. Trimming removed 5 bases at V and 1 base at J, with 6 bases between. CDR1 is MNHEY, CDR2 SVGAGI, per germline. CDR3 length: 13 amino acids. The CDR3 spells CASSRSSGNTIYF. The CDR3 bases are TGTGCCAGCAGTCGGTCGTCTGGAAACACCATATATTTT.

The chain combines TRBV7-3 with TRBJ1-5; 7 positions agree with TRBD1. Looked up from germline, CDR1 is SGHTA and CDR2 is FQGTGA. The CDR3 totals 17 residues. V lost 4 bases and J lost 6; bases outside the gene matches: 15. The CDR3 spells CASSSSQDRCSAQPQHF. Here the CDR3 DNA reads TGTGCCAGCAGCTCATCCCAGGACAGGTGTTCGGCTCAGCCCCAGCATTTT. The full variable domain, rest sourced from reference TRBV7-3 and TRBJ1-5, is GAGVSQTPSNKVTEKGKYVELRCDPISGHTALYWYRQSLGQGPEFLIYFQGTGAADDSGLPNDRFFAVRPEGSVSTLKIQRTERGDSAVYLCASSSSQDRCSAQPQHFGDGTRLSIL.

This clone was recorded once. The same CDR3 can be traced to other DNA sequences in this sample. The chain carries TRBV7-2 and TRBJ1-5; D is uncertain. With 1 base removed from V and 4 bases from J, the gap between germline ends came to 8 bases. Per germline, CDR1 SGHTA and CDR2 FQGNSA. This CDR3 spans 14 amino acids. In DNA, the CDR3 is TGTGCCAGCAGCTTAGGGGGAAATAATCAGCCCCAGCATTTT. Amino acids: CASSLGGNNQPQHF.

The rearrangement links TRBV7-9 to TRBJ1-4; 8 bases match TRBD1. This CDR3 contains 15 residues. Germline CDR1 is SEHNR and CDR2 is FQNEAQ (reference sequence). V was pared by 4 bases and J by 7 bases, with 8 bases of the junction left unmatched. DNA of the CDR3: TGTGCCAGCAGCTCCCCGGACAGGGAGAGTGAAAAACTGTTTTTT. The encoded protein is CASSSPDRESEKLFF.

The chain combines TRBV5-6 with TRBJ1-2; D unresolved. The V and J ends lost 4 bases and 8 bases respectively, with 18 bases between them. Germline V lookup: CDR1 SGHDT, CDR2 YYEEEE. The CDR3 spans 14 residues. The CDR3 DNA follows: TGTGCCAGCAGCCTCCAAACGGTCCTACGGGGCTACACCTTC. Residues: CASSLQTVLRGYTF.

The genes are TRBV13 and TRBJ1-3; possibly TRBD1 for D (6 bases). This CDR3 region has 14 residues. The germline CDR1 and CDR2 sequences are PRHDT and FYEKMQ (reference sequence). Trimming took off 3 bases at V and 4 bases at J, with 10 bases between the two ends. CDR3 sequence reads: CASSFLQGGNTIYF. CDR3 nucleotide sequence: TGTGCCAGCAGCTTCTTGCAGGGGGGAAACACCATATATTTT. The full variable domain, its missing parts supplied by reference TRBV13 and TRBJ1-3, is AAGVIQSPRHLIKEKRETATLKCYPIPRHDTVYWYQQGPGQDPQFLISFYEKMQSDKGSIPDRFSAQQFSDYHSELNMSSLELGDSALYFCASSFLQGGNTIYFGEGSWLTVV.

The rearrangement joins TRBV5-1 to TRBJ2-5; the D gene is possibly TRBD1 (6 bases). In germline, CDR1 is SGHRS, CDR2 YFSETQ. Trimming stripped 4 bases from V and 4 bases from J, with 14 bases between. The CDR3 length is 14 residues. CDR3 sequence reads: CASSRTRTAETQYF. CDR3 in DNA: TGCGCCAGCAGCCGCACCCGGACAGCAGAGACCCAGTACTTC. Drawing the rest from reference TRBV5-1 and TRBJ2-5, the complete variable domain is KAGVTQTPRYLIKTRGQQVTLSCSPISGHRSVSWYQQTPGQGLQFLFEYFSETQRNKGNFPGRFSGRQFSNSRSEMNVSTLELGDSALYLCASSRTRTAETQYFGPGTRLLVL.

V and J are TRBV6-1 and TRBJ1-4, with TRBD1 matching 10 bases. The trim removed 0 bases at V and 8 bases at J, leaving 3 bases unmatched. Looked up from germline, CDR1 is MNHNS and CDR2 is SASEGT. CDR3 length: 15 amino acids. The CDR3 bases are TGTGCCAGCAGTGAAGCGACAGGGGGCTTAGAAAAACTGTTTTTT. This gives the protein CASSEATGGLEKLFF.